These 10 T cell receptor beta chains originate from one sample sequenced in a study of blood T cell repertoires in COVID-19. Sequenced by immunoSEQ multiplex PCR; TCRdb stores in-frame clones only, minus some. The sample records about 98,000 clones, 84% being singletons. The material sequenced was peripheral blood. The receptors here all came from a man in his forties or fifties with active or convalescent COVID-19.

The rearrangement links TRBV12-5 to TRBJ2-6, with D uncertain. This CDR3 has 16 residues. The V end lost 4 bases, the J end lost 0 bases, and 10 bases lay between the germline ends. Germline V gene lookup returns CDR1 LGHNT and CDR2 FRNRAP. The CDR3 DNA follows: TGTGCTAGTGGTTCCTGGAGTAGCTCTGGGGCCAACGTCCTGACTTTC. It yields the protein CASGSWSSSGANVLTF.

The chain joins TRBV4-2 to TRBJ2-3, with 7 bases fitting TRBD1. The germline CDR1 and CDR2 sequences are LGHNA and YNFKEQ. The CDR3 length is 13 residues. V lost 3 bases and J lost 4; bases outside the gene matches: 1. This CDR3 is CASSHDRADTQYF. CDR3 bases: TGTGCCAGCAGCCATGACAGGGCAGATACGCAGTATTTT.

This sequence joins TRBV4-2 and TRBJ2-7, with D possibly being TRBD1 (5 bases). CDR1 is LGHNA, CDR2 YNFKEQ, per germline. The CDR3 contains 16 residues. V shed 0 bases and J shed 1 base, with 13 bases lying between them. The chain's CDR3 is CASSQDQTGGSYEQYF. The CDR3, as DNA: TGTGCCAGCAGCCAAGATCAAACAGGTGGATCCTACGAGCAGTACTTC.

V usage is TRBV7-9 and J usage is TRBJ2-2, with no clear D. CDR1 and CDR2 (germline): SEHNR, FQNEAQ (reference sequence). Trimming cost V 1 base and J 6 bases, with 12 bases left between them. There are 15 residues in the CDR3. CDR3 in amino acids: CASSLGAGVAGELFF. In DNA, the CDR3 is TGTGCCAGCAGCTTAGGGGCAGGCGTCGCCGGGGAGCTGTTTTTT.

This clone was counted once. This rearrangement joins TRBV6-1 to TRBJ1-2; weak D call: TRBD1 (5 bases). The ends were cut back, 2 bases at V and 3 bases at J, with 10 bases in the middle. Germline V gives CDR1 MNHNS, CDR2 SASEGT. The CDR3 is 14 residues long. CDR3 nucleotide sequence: TGTGCCAGCAGTGAATACCAAGGGGACTATGGCTACACCTTC. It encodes CASSEYQGDYGYTF.

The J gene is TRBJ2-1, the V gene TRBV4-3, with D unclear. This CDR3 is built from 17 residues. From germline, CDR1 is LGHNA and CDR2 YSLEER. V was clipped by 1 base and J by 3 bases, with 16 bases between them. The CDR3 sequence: CASSQGHIGSIYNEQFF. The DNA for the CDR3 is TGCGCCAGCAGCCAAGGACATATTGGTTCGATCTACAATGAGCAGTTCTTC.

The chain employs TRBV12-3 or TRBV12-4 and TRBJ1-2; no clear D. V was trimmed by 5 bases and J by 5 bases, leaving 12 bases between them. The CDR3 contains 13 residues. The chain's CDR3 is CASSPRGLYGYTF. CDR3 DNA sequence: TGTGCCAGCAGTCCCCGCGGGCTTTATGGCTACACCTTC.

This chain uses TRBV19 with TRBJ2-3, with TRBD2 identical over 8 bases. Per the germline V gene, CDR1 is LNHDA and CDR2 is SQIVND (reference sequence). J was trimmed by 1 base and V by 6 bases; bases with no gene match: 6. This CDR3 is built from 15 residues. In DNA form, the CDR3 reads TGTGCCAGTAGCAATGTGCGGGGGGGCACAGATACGCAGTATTTT. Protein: CASSNVRGGTDTQYF.

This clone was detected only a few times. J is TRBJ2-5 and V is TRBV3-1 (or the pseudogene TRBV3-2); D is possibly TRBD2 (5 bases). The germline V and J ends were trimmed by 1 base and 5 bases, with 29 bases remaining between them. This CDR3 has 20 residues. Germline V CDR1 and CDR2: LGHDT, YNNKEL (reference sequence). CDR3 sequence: CASSQGGSWLATTVGETQYF. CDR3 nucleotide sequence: TGTGCCAGCAGCCAAGGGGGTAGTTGGCTAGCAACTACGGTTGGGGAGACCCAGTACTTC.

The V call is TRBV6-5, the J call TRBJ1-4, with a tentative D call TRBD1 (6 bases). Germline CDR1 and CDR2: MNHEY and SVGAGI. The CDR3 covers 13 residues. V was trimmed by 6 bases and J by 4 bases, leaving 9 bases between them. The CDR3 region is CASRGHSNEKLFF. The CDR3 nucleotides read TGTGCCAGCAGGGGACACAGTAATGAAAAACTGTTTTTT.